One sample yielded the 27 T cell receptor beta chains listed below, sequenced in a study of blood T cell repertoires in COVID-19. The method was immunoSEQ multiplex PCR; TCRdb's version includes in-frame clones alone and lacks a portion of them. In the table there are 310,000 or so clones, approximately 88% of which are singletons. The sample comprised peripheral blood. The source of these receptors is a young man with COVID-19, enrolled during active disease.

The chain carries TRBV19 and TRBJ2-3; D remains ambiguous. V was clipped by 9 bases and J by 0 bases, with 4 bases between them. The CDR3 consists of 11 residues. CDR1 is LNHDA, CDR2 SQIVND, per germline (reference sequence). CDR3 in DNA: TGTGCCAGCCCTAGCACAGATACGCAGTATTTT. It translates to CASPSTDTQYF.

This chain uses TRBV27 with TRBJ1-5; 9 nucleotides align to TRBD1. After removal of 4 bases from V and 5 bases from J, the junction contained 6 bases not matched to a gene. This CDR3 comprises 15 residues. Germline V gene data show CDR1 as MNHEY and CDR2 as SMNVEV (reference sequence). The CDR3 region is CASSSRQGGHQPQHF. The CDR3 DNA reads TGTGCCAGCAGTTCACGACAGGGGGGGCATCAGCCCCAGCATTTT.

The CDR3 reads CATATGGDEKLFF. CDR3 DNA: TGTGCCACCGCTACAGGGGGCGATGAAAAACTGTTTTTT. The J gene is TRBJ1-4, the V gene TRBV24-1; 9 nucleotides align to TRBD1. There are 13 residues in the CDR3. V shed 9 bases, J shed 6 bases, and the junction held 4 bases outside the gene matches. Germline V gene data show CDR1 as KGHDR and CDR2 as SFDVKD.

The V gene is TRBV19, the J gene TRBJ1-2; no reliable D call. The CDR3 is 12 amino acids. From germline, CDR1 is LNHDA and CDR2 SQIVND (reference sequence). Between the trimmed V and J ends, which lost 6 bases and 4 bases, there was a span of 9 bases. The CDR3 DNA is TGTGCCAGTAGCCCCGGGGTCTATGGCTACACCTTC. Translation gives CASSPGVYGYTF.

This clone was recorded once. V gene TRBV4-1 combines with J gene TRBJ1-3; 10 nucleotides agree with TRBD1. The CDR3 is 16 amino acids. Germline lookup yields CDR1 MGHRA and CDR2 YSYEKL. Trimming cost V 4 bases and J 1 base; bases outside gene matches: 4. The CDR3 region has the DNA TGCGCCAGCAGCCTAAGGACAGGGGGTTCTGGAAACACCATATATTTT. Translating it yields CASSLRTGGSGNTIYF.

This chain connects TRBV19 to TRBJ2-2, with D tentatively TRBD1 (5 bases). Germline V gene data show CDR1 as LNHDA and CDR2 as SQIVND (reference sequence). V was cut by 7 bases and J by 6 bases, with 9 bases left in between. CDR3 length: 12 residues. In nucleotides, the CDR3 is TGTGCCAGTATAACAGGCGCCGGGGAGCTGTTTTTT. Residues: CASITGAGELFF. The full variable domain, in which reference TRBV19 and TRBJ2-2 provide the parts outside the CDR3, is DGGITQSPKYLFRKEGQNVTLSCEQNLNHDAMYWYRQDPGQGLRLIYYSQIVNDFQKGDIAEGYSVSREKKESFPLTVTSAQKNPTAFYLCASITGAGELFFGEGSRLTVL.

This chain links TRBV7-3 with TRBJ2-3; TRBD2 matches 12 bases. The ends lost 4 bases at V and 6 bases at J; junction bases unmatched: 2. In germline, CDR1 is SGHTA, CDR2 FQGTGA. The CDR3 is 14 amino acids. The CDR3 DNA sequence: TGTGCCAGCAGCTCCGGGACTAGCGGGGATACGCAGTATTTT. This sequence encodes CASSSGTSGDTQYF. Based on the CDR3 plus reference TRBV7-3 and TRBJ2-3, the full variable domain is GAGVSQTPSNKVTEKGKYVELRCDPISGHTALYWYRQSLGQGPEFLIYFQGTGAADDSGLPNDRFFAVRPEGSVSTLKIQRTERGDSAVYLCASSSGTSGDTQYFGPGTRLTVL.

The gene calls are TRBV28 and TRBJ1-6, with 9 positions matching TRBD1. The CDR3 spans 19 residues. The trim removed 5 bases at V and 10 bases at J, leaving 21 bases unmatched. Germline lookup yields CDR1 MDHEN and CDR2 SYDVKM. Written as DNA, the CDR3 is TGTGCCAGCAGTCCCCCTCTCGGGACAGGGTCAATTCGGAACTCACCCCTCCACTTT. Translation gives CASSPPLGTGSIRNSPLHF.

This clone is a singleton in its sample. The chain carries TRBV7-2 and TRBJ2-1, with 8 bases lining up with TRBD2. The J segment lost 9 bases and the V segment lost 0 bases, leaving 10 bases of the junction unmatched. Germline CDR1 SGHTA, CDR2 FQGNSA. This CDR3 region has 16 residues. CDR3 in amino acids: CASSLASGRGRGEQFF. The CDR3 DNA follows: TGTGCCAGCAGCTTAGCGAGCGGGAGAGGGCGGGGTGAGCAGTTCTTC.

This chain links TRBV2 with TRBJ2-5; 10 nucleotides line up with TRBD2. CDR3 length: 12 residues. Germline V gene sequence: CDR1 SNHLY, CDR2 FYNNEI. Trimming cost V 6 bases and J 5 bases; bases outside gene matches: 0. The CDR3 nucleotides are TGTGCCAGCAGGGGACTAGCGGAGACCCAGTACTTC. It translates to CASRGLAETQYF.

The chain joins TRBV30 to TRBJ2-3; D possibly corresponds to TRBD1 (5 bases). Between the trimmed V and J ends, which lost 4 bases and 5 bases, there was a span of 10 bases. The CDR3 loop spans 12 amino acids. Germline loops: CDR1 GTSNPN, CDR2 SVGIG (reference sequence). For the CDR3, the DNA is TGTGCCTGGACACAGGTTGGAGATACGCAGTATTTT. The encoded protein is CAWTQVGDTQYF.

This sequence joins TRBV7-3 and TRBJ2-1; 13 bases are shared with TRBD2. The V gene end was trimmed by 2 bases and the J gene end by 9 bases; junction bases not matched to a gene: 10. Per the germline V gene, CDR1 is SGHTA and CDR2 is FQGTGA. This CDR3 comprises 17 residues. As DNA, the CDR3 is TGTGCCAGCAGCTTAGGGACTAGCGGGGTAATAGGGGGTGAGCAGTTCTTC. As protein: CASSLGTSGVIGGEQFF.

V gene TRBV6-2 or TRBV6-3 combines with J gene TRBJ2-7; 9 bases are shared with TRBD1. Germline V gives CDR1 MNHEY, CDR2 SVGEGT. CDR3 length: 15 residues. V shed 4 bases and J 6 bases; nucleotides not matched to a gene: 10. CDR3 nucleotides: TGTGCCAGCAGTTCGGGGACAGGGTCTCTGGGCGAGCAGTACTTC. Amino acids: CASSSGTGSLGEQYF.

The V gene is TRBV12-3 or TRBV12-4, the J gene TRBJ1-1; D is unclear. V was pared by 10 bases and J by 7 bases, with 13 bases between. This CDR3 is 11 amino acids long. CDR3: CATYRPHEAFF. The CDR3 bases are TGTGCCACGTACAGACCCCATGAAGCTTTCTTT.

The rearrangement uses TRBV27 and TRBJ2-1; unclear D gene. CDR3 length: 17 amino acids. Germline V gene data show CDR1 as MNHEY and CDR2 as SMNVEV (reference sequence). V lost 1 base to trimming and J lost 10 bases, with 23 bases between them. Here the CDR3 reads CASSLFGFTDTYQEQFF. Written as DNA, the CDR3 is TGTGCCAGCAGTTTATTTGGTTTTACTGACACCTATCAAGAGCAGTTCTTC.

The gene calls are TRBV18 and TRBJ2-1; 7 bases align to TRBD1. V lost 3 bases and J lost 3; bases outside the gene matches: 2. This CDR3 contains 14 residues. The germline CDR1 and CDR2 sequences are KGHSH and LQKENI. CDR3 bases: TGTGCCAGCTCACCTCGGACAGGCTACAATGAGCAGTTCTTC. Translated: CASSPRTGYNEQFF.

This clone was observed once. The CDR3 region has the DNA TGTGCCAGTAGTATAAAGTCGGGACAGGGGGCGAGGGAGCAGTTCTTC. Translated, it gives CASSIKSGQGAREQFF. The J gene is TRBJ2-1, the V gene TRBV19; 12 bases fit TRBD1. In germline, CDR1 is LNHDA, CDR2 SQIVND (reference sequence). V was pared by 2 bases and J by 10 bases, with 9 bases of the junction left unmatched. The CDR3 covers 16 residues.

The V call is TRBV7-9, the J call TRBJ2-7, with 7 bases identical to TRBD2. Per germline, CDR1 SEHNR and CDR2 FQNEAQ (reference sequence). The CDR3 runs to 16 residues. V shed 0 bases and J 3 bases; nucleotides not matched to a gene: 8. CDR3 amino acids: CASSLAWSGGGYEQYF. Here the CDR3 DNA reads TGTGCCAGCAGCTTAGCGTGGTCGGGAGGTGGCTACGAGCAGTACTTC.

This clone came up once. The chain recombines TRBV15 with TRBJ1-5; D gene unclear. CDR1 LNHNV and CDR2 YYDKDF come from the germline V gene (reference sequence). CDR3 length: 16 amino acids. Trimming removed 2 bases at V and 5 bases at J, with 16 bases between. The CDR3: CATSRRQRGGDQPQHF. DNA for the CDR3: TGTGCCACCAGCAGAAGACAACGAGGCGGGGATCAGCCCCAGCATTTT.

This chain uses TRBV7-2 with TRBJ2-5, with TRBD2 identical over 12 bases. The CDR3 extends over 15 amino acids. The V segment lost 7 bases and the J segment 1 base; nucleotides outside the gene matches: 4. Germline CDR1 reads SGHTA; CDR2 reads FQGNSA. The CDR3 reads CASIRTSGIQETQYF. The CDR3, as DNA: TGTGCCAGCATCCGGACTAGCGGGATCCAAGAGACCCAGTACTTC.

The chain is built from TRBV7-3 and TRBJ2-7; TRBD1 aligns across 7 bases. Per the germline V gene, CDR1 is SGHTA and CDR2 is FQGTGA. This CDR3 comprises 14 residues. After removal of 5 bases from V and 5 bases from J, the junction contained 9 bases not matched to a gene. The CDR3 region is CASSRDRVPDEQYF. The CDR3 bases are TGTGCCAGCAGCCGCGACAGGGTACCTGACGAGCAGTACTTC.

The chain employs TRBV2 and TRBJ1-5; 9 positions agree with TRBD1. The V gene end was trimmed by 6 bases and the J gene end by 7 bases; junction bases not matched to a gene: 19. Germline values: CDR1 SNHLY, CDR2 FYNNEI. The CDR3 loop spans 18 amino acids. The CDR3 region is CASRTHREQGARDQPQHF. As DNA, the CDR3 is TGTGCCAGCAGAACACACCGAGAACAGGGGGCAAGGGACCAGCCCCAGCATTTT.

The chain is built from TRBV18 and TRBJ2-7; 7 bases agree with TRBD1. The CDR3 consists of 15 residues. CDR1 and CDR2 from the germline V gene are KGHSH and LQKENI. The junction had 13 bases not matched to a gene; V was cut back by 2 bases and J by 9 bases. The CDR3 protein is CASSPDRVGLVGQYF. The CDR3 bases are TGTGCCAGCTCACCAGACAGGGTCGGGTTGGTGGGGCAGTACTTC. The complete variable domain, with remaining parts taken from reference TRBV18 and TRBJ2-7, reads NAGVMQNPRHLVRRRGQEARLRCSPMKGHSHVYWYRQLPEEGLKFMVYLQKENIIDESGMPKERFSAEFPKEGPSILRIQQVVRGDSAAYFCASSPDRVGLVGQYFGPGTRLTVT.

The genes are TRBV6-6 and TRBJ2-5; 10 bases fit TRBD1. V trimming: 7 bases; J trimming: 8 bases; junction bases outside the gene matches: 13. CDR3 size: 15 residues. Germline CDR1 reads MNHNY; CDR2 reads SVGAGI (reference sequence). The CDR3 loop is CASIHPGTGDTTQYF. The CDR3 DNA sequence: TGTGCCAGCATTCACCCCGGGACAGGGGACACTACCCAGTACTTC.

This CDR3 is CASSHGQGRETQYF. Here the CDR3 DNA reads TGCGCCAGCAGCCATGGACAGGGTAGGGAGACCCAGTACTTC. The chain combines TRBV5-1 with TRBJ2-5; 8 bases fit TRBD1. CDR3 length: 14 amino acids. Germline trimming cut 4 bases from V and 5 bases from J; bases unmatched to any gene: 7. Germline V lookup: CDR1 SGHRS, CDR2 YFSETQ.

This rearrangement joins TRBV9 to TRBJ2-3; D might be TRBD2 (6 bases). The germline gives CDR1 SGDLS, CDR2 YYNGEE. There are 15 residues in the CDR3. The V gene lost 0 bases and the J gene lost 10 bases, with 18 bases spanning the gap. CDR3 DNA sequence: TGTGCCAGCAGCGTAGGACTAGTATCGGGATTGGCGCAGTATTTT. Translation: CASSVGLVSGLAQYF. The variable domain in full, completed from reference TRBV9 and TRBJ2-3, reads DSGVTQTPKHLITATGQRVTLRCSPRSGDLSVYWYQQSLDQGLQFLIQYYNGEERAKGNILERFSAQQFPDLHSELNLSSLELGDSALYFCASSVGLVSGLAQYFGPGTRLTVL.

The chain recombines TRBV7-3 with TRBJ1-3, with a weak D call TRBD1 (5 bases). Germline V gene lookup returns CDR1 SGHTA and CDR2 FQGTGA. Deletions cut 4 bases from V and 8 bases from J, with 12 bases between. This CDR3 spans 13 amino acids. The CDR3 region is CASSSPGRDTIYF. The CDR3 DNA follows: TGTGCCAGCAGCTCCCCAGGGAGGGACACCATATATTTT. The complete variable domain, with remaining parts taken from reference TRBV7-3 and TRBJ1-3, reads GAGVSQTPSNKVTEKGKYVELRCDPISGHTALYWYRQSLGQGPEFLIYFQGTGAADDSGLPNDRFFAVRPEGSVSTLKIQRTERGDSAVYLCASSSPGRDTIYFGEGSWLTVV.